This T cell receptor beta chain came from a study of blood T cell repertoires in COVID-19. Clones were read by immunoSEQ multiplex PCR, and TCRdb kept only the in-frame ones, dropping some. The data contain hundreds of thousands of clones, roughly 85% of them singletons. V gave up 5 bases and J gave up 1 base, with 9 bases separating them. This CDR3 has 13 amino acids. Germline-derived CDR1 and CDR2 are LNHDA and SQIVND (reference sequence). Sequenced sample: peripheral blood. J is TRBJ2-7 and V is TRBV19; D perhaps matches TRBD1 (5 bases). The source of this sequence is a young man with active or convalescent COVID-19. The CDR3 sequence: CASSHDSSYEQYF. The CDR3 DNA sequence: TGTGCCAGTAGTCACGACAGTTCCTACGAGCAGTACTTC.